These T cell receptor beta chains were read from a single sample in a study of T-cell memory formation after mild COVID-19. TCRdb called the 5' RACE reads again in MiXCR, with one record for every CDR3 protein. This sample has a few hundred thousand distinct CDR3 sequences, with around 16% found just once. Sequenced: PBMCs or a T cell subset sorted from them (not recorded which). All receptors come from a man between 18 and 29 years old who had mild COVID-19 (a few samples of this study predate the infection). Cell type and time point are not known. The CDR3 runs from the conserved cysteine through the conserved F or W. Each record gives: CDR3 protein, V gene, clone size. A clone size is listed for some rows: how often the clone was seen (once, few, many), or a class if it is expanded.

cdr3_aa: CASSYSASPLHF
v_call: TRBV6-5
clone_size: few

cdr3_aa: CASSYGTRLEQYF
v_call: TRBV6-5
clone_size: .

cdr3_aa: CASSGLAGGTGELFF
v_call: TRBV9
clone_size: .

cdr3_aa: CASSNLQGLQETQYF
v_call: TRBV6-5
clone_size: .

cdr3_aa: CASSPGDSGAQETQYF
v_call: TRBV4-2
clone_size: .

cdr3_aa: CASSYPTREQFF
v_call: TRBV6-2/TRBV6-3
clone_size: few

cdr3_aa: CASSLTGGYTF
v_call: TRBV12-3/TRBV12-4
clone_size: .

cdr3_aa: CASSYPRQGGRGGYTF
v_call: TRBV6-5
clone_size: few

cdr3_aa: CASSWMPGSNQPQHF
v_call: TRBV7-2
clone_size: many

cdr3_aa: CASRPGGYGYTF
v_call: TRBV12-3/TRBV12-4
clone_size: .

cdr3_aa: CASSFPGQGTEAFF
v_call: TRBV7-3
clone_size: few

cdr3_aa: CASSLVEGYGYTF
v_call: TRBV7-2
clone_size: few

cdr3_aa: CASSNPAKSEKLFF
v_call: TRBV7-9
clone_size: few

cdr3_aa: CASSLLSSGENTEAFF
v_call: TRBV5-1
clone_size: many

cdr3_aa: CASSLVGTNTGELFF
v_call: TRBV7-9
clone_size: few

cdr3_aa: CASSVRDLAKNIQYF
v_call: TRBV9
clone_size: few

cdr3_aa: CASSGGVRETQYF
v_call: TRBV9
clone_size: few

cdr3_aa: CASSYKGDQPQHF
v_call: TRBV6-5
clone_size: few

cdr3_aa: CASSRNDLQGWETQYF
v_call: TRBV11-2
clone_size: .

cdr3_aa: CASSPNMVQPQHF
v_call: TRBV27
clone_size: few

cdr3_aa: CASSQENTPYQPQHF
v_call: TRBV4-3
clone_size: few

cdr3_aa: CASSQNGVNTEAFF
v_call: TRBV3-1
clone_size: few

cdr3_aa: CSATHGTDVETQYF
v_call: TRBV20-1
clone_size: few

cdr3_aa: CSAAGSHNEQFF
v_call: TRBV20-1
clone_size: few

cdr3_aa: CSARDMLGQPQHF
v_call: TRBV20-1
clone_size: .

cdr3_aa: CASISQEETQYF
v_call: TRBV6-6
clone_size: .

cdr3_aa: CASSVQGRGNEQFF
v_call: TRBV4-3
clone_size: many